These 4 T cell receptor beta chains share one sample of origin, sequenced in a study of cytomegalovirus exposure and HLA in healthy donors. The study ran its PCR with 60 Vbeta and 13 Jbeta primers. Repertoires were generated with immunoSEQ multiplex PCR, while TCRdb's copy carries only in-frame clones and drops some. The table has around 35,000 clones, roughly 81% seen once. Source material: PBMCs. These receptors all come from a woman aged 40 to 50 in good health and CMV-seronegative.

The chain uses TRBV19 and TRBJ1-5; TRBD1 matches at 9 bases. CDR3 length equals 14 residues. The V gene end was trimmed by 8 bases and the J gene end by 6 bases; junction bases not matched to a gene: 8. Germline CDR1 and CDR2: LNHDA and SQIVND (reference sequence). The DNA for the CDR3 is TGTGCCAGTCGTCCGGGACAGGGACTTCAGCCCCAGCATTTT. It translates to CASRPGQGLQPQHF.

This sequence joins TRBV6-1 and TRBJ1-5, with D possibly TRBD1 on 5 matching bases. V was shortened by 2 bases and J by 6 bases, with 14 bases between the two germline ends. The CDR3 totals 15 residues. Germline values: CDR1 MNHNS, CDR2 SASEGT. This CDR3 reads CASSEFRVKRQPQHF. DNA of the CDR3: TGTGCCAGCAGTGAATTCAGGGTAAAGCGTCAGCCCCAGCATTTT.

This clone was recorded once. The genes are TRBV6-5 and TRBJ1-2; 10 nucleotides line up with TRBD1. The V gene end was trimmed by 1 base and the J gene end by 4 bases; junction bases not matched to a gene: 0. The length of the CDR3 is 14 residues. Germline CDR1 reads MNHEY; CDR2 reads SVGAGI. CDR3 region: CASSYWTGGYGYTF. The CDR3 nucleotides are TGTGCCAGCAGTTACTGGACAGGGGGCTATGGCTACACCTTC.

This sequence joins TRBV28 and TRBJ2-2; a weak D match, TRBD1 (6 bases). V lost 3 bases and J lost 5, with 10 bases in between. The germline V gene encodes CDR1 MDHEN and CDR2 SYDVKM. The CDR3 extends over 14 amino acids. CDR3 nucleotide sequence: TGTGCCAGCAGTTTCAGGGGAAGGACCGGGGAGCTGTTTTTT. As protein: CASSFRGRTGELFF.